These 26 T cell receptor beta chains share one sample of origin, sequenced in a study of blood T cell repertoires in COVID-19. Method: immunoSEQ multiplex PCR; TCRdb's copy keeps in-frame clones and lacks some. Here the sample spans approximately 230,000 clones, about nine tenths being singletons. The sample taken for sequencing was PBMCs or T cells enriched from blood (not recorded which). The receptors shown here come from a man aged 35-49 years who had recovered from COVID-19.

The rearrangement links TRBV18 to TRBJ2-5, with D possibly matching TRBD1 (7 bases). CDR3 size: 16 residues. V lost 3 bases and J lost 4, with 18 bases in between. The germline CDR1 and CDR2 sequences are KGHSH and LQKENI. In DNA form, the CDR3 reads TGTGCCAGCTCACCGATTTCGACAGGGACTGGAGAGACCCAGTACTTC. Its protein is CASSPISTGTGETQYF.

This chain connects TRBV4-3 to TRBJ1-2; D remains unclear. The germline V and J ends were trimmed by 0 bases and 2 bases, with 10 bases remaining between them. Germline V gives CDR1 LGHNA, CDR2 YSLEER. The CDR3 spans 15 residues. The DNA of the CDR3 is TGCGCCAGCAGCCAAGACCCCTCAGGCAACTATGGCTACACCTTC. Its protein is CASSQDPSGNYGYTF.

J is TRBJ2-7 and V is TRBV6-5; TRBD2 matches 9 bases. Germline V gene lookup returns CDR1 MNHEY and CDR2 SVGAGI. J was trimmed by 3 bases and V by 10 bases; bases with no gene match: 10. The CDR3 consists of 14 residues. CDR3 loop: CATRGAGGRYEQYF. The CDR3 nucleotides read TGTGCCACCCGGGGAGCGGGAGGTCGCTACGAGCAGTACTTC.

This clone showed up many times. This chain links TRBV27 with TRBJ2-7; D not resolved. V shed 6 bases and J shed 3 bases, with 21 bases lying between them. The germline V gene encodes CDR1 MNHEY and CDR2 SMNVEV (reference sequence). This CDR3 contains 16 residues. The CDR3 DNA reads TGTGCCAGCAGCCCCGAGGCTAGGTTGCTGAACTACGAGCAGTACTTC. It encodes CASSPEARLLNYEQYF.

J is TRBJ2-7 and V is TRBV9; no clear D gene. With 3 bases removed from V and 3 bases from J, the gap between germline ends came to 19 bases. CDR1 SGDLS and CDR2 YYNGEE come from the germline V gene. This CDR3 is built from 16 residues. CDR3 residues: CASSDSFLGVFYEQYF. Here the CDR3 DNA reads TGTGCCAGCAGCGACAGTTTCTTGGGTGTGTTCTACGAGCAGTACTTC.

The chain couples TRBV10-3 to TRBJ2-1, with TRBD2 matching over 11 bases. The CDR3 sequence is 13 residues long. Germline lookup yields CDR1 ENHRY and CDR2 SYGVKD. The V segment lost 7 bases and the J segment 8 bases; nucleotides outside the gene matches: 4. The CDR3: CAIIAGGADEQFF. The CDR3 nucleotides are TGTGCCATCATAGCGGGAGGGGCGGATGAGCAGTTCTTC.

The genes are TRBV27 and TRBJ1-2; D possibly corresponds to TRBD1 (5 bases). CDR1 and CDR2 (germline): MNHEY, SMNVEV (reference sequence). The CDR3 has 13 residues. V lost 2 bases and J lost 8, with 12 bases in between. Written as DNA, the CDR3 is TGTGCCAGCAGTTTAAGGGGTACCCCAGGCTACACCTTC. The encoded protein is CASSLRGTPGYTF.

This clone appeared once. The rearrangement links TRBV28 to TRBJ2-7; D unresolved. Trimming removed 6 bases from V and 0 bases from J, with 12 bases in between. Per the germline V gene, CDR1 is MDHEN and CDR2 is SYDVKM. The CDR3 covers 14 residues. The CDR3 is CASRRTEISYEQYF. CDR3 nucleotides: TGTGCCAGCAGGCGAACCGAGATCTCCTACGAGCAGTACTTC.

The rearrangement links TRBV19 to TRBJ1-2; D is uncertain. V lost 8 bases and J lost 7, with 14 bases in between. Looked up from germline, CDR1 is LNHDA and CDR2 is SQIVND (reference sequence). The CDR3 length is 12 residues. The CDR3 bases are TGTGCCAGTTATAGCCGGGGAGGTGGCTACACCTTC. Translation gives CASYSRGGGYTF.

The gene calls are TRBV25-1 and TRBJ2-1; 11 bases match TRBD2. V lost 5 bases, J lost 10 bases, and 7 bases stayed unmatched. The length of the CDR3 is 14 residues. Germline CDR1 is MGHDK and CDR2 is SYGVNS. CDR3 nucleotides: TGTGCCAGCAGTACTAGCGGGGGTCTAAGGGAGCAGTTCTTC. Residues: CASSTSGGLREQFF.

V gene TRBV19 combines with J gene TRBJ2-1; 9 nucleotides match TRBD2. From germline, CDR1 is LNHDA and CDR2 SQIVND (reference sequence). The CDR3 length is 14 residues. The V and J ends lost 6 bases and 4 bases, in that order; junction bases with no gene match: 4. CDR3 nucleotide sequence: TGTGCCAGTAGAATTAGCGGGAGTTACAATGAGCAGTTCTTC. Protein sequence: CASRISGSYNEQFF.

This chain uses TRBV7-2 with TRBJ2-3; D is unclear. The CDR3 contains 13 residues. The V gene lost 3 bases and the J gene lost 4 bases, with 8 bases spanning the gap. CDR1 SGHTA and CDR2 FQGNSA come from the germline V gene. The CDR3 nucleotides are TGTGCCAGCAGCTTCGCAGACTCAGATACGCAGTATTTT. It encodes CASSFADSDTQYF. The whole variable domain, filled in from reference TRBV7-2 and TRBJ2-3, reads GAGVSQSPSNKVTEKGKDVELRCDPISGHTALYWYRQSLGQGLEFLIYFQGNSAPDKSGLPSDRFSAERTGGSVSTLTIQRTQQEDSAVYLCASSFADSDTQYFGPGTRLTVL.

This chain joins TRBV3-1 (or the pseudogene TRBV3-2) and TRBJ1-1; D not certain. CDR3 size: 12 residues. Trimming cost V 8 bases and J 4 bases, with 11 bases left between them. In germline, CDR1 is LGHDT, CDR2 YNNKEL (reference sequence). The CDR3 sequence is CASHWSGTEAFF. The CDR3 DNA reads TGTGCCAGCCATTGGTCGGGCACTGAAGCTTTCTTT.

This sequence joins TRBV27 and TRBJ2-1, with 7 positions matching TRBD2. Germline CDR1 is MNHEY and CDR2 is SMNVEV (reference sequence). Losses at the gene ends were 5 bases for V and 7 bases for J; bases not matched to a gene: 11. The CDR3 covers 15 residues. In DNA form, the CDR3 reads TGTGCCAGCAGTCCCCGTGGGCGGGAGAAGAATGAGCAGTTCTTC. This translates into CASSPRGREKNEQFF.

This chain joins TRBV5-4 and TRBJ2-3; no definite D call. CDR1 is SGHNT, CDR2 YYREEE, per germline (reference sequence). There are 16 residues in the CDR3. Deletions cut 4 bases from V and 0 bases from J, with 15 bases between. CDR3 sequence (DNA): TGTGCCAGCAGCCCGGGTATGTTCGCTAGCACAGATACGCAGTATTTT. This translates into CASSPGMFASTDTQYF.

The chain recombines TRBV18 with TRBJ2-1; D unclear. Germline-derived CDR1 and CDR2 are KGHSH and LQKENI. CDR3 size: 16 residues. V lost 1 base to trimming and J lost 1 base, with 11 bases between them. The chain's CDR3 is CASSPLGSVSYNEQFF. For the CDR3, the DNA is TGTGCCAGCTCACCACTCGGGTCGGTTTCCTACAATGAGCAGTTCTTC.

In this sample, this clone turned up once. The V and J genes are TRBV6-5 and TRBJ1-3; 9 bases map to TRBD1. V was pared by 6 bases and J by 0 bases, with 3 bases of the junction left unmatched. The V gene's germline CDR1 is MNHEY and CDR2 SVGAGI. The CDR3 extends over 15 amino acids. The CDR3 DNA reads as TGTGCCAGCAGCAGACAGGGGGACTCTGGAAACACCATATATTTT. This sequence encodes CASSRQGDSGNTIYF.

The CDR3 nucleotides are TGTGCCATCAGTGAACAGCTTCGGAACACTGAAGCTTTCTTT. Its translation: CAISEQLRNTEAFF. The chain links TRBV10-3 to TRBJ1-1; D uncertain. The CDR3 is made up of 14 amino acids. Deletions cut 3 bases from V and 1 base from J, with 9 bases between. Germline loops: CDR1 ENHRY, CDR2 SYGVKD.

This chain uses TRBV5-1 with TRBJ2-7; 8 bases are shared with TRBD2. Per germline, CDR1 SGHRS and CDR2 YFSETQ. V shed 4 bases, J shed 5 bases, and the junction held 8 bases outside the gene matches. This CDR3 spans 14 amino acids. CDR3 protein: CASSLERELDEQYF. The CDR3 coding sequence is TGCGCCAGCAGCCTAGAGCGGGAGTTGGACGAGCAGTACTTC.

V gene TRBV30 combines with J gene TRBJ2-7; the match to TRBD2 covers 9 bases. The CDR3 contains 15 residues. V trimming: 0 bases; J trimming: 0 bases; junction bases outside the gene matches: 3. CDR1 and CDR2 (germline): GTSNPN, SVGIG (reference sequence). CDR3 in amino acids: CAWSVGAGGSYEQYF. The DNA of the CDR3 is TGTGCCTGGAGTGTCGGAGCGGGGGGCTCCTACGAGCAGTACTTC.

This clone was counted a few times. V usage is TRBV27 and J usage is TRBJ2-5, with TRBD2 identical over 14 bases. CDR3 length: 18 residues. Germline CDR1 is MNHEY and CDR2 is SMNVEV (reference sequence). The ends lost 5 bases at V and 7 bases at J; junction bases unmatched: 15. In nucleotides, the CDR3 is TGTGCCAGCAGTCCTCGATCAGGGACTAGCGGGAGCGGGGGGACCCAGTACTTC. This codes for CASSPRSGTSGSGGTQYF.

The chain uses TRBV18 and TRBJ1-1; TRBD1 matches 8 bases. The CDR3 extends over 14 amino acids. Per the germline V gene, CDR1 is KGHSH and CDR2 is LQKENI. Trimming cost V 6 bases and J 2 bases; bases outside gene matches: 5. The CDR3 nucleotides read TGTGCCAGCTCCCCGGACAGGGTAAACACTGAAGCTTTCTTT. As protein: CASSPDRVNTEAFF.

This clone showed up just once. This rearrangement joins TRBV21-1 to TRBJ1-2; the table's D call, TRBD1, has no DNA check behind it. TRBV21-1 constitutes a pseudogene. CDR3 length: 13 residues. The CDR3: CASIKPQYDGYTF. CDR3 nucleotides: TGTGCCAGCATCAAGCCCCAGTATGATGGCTACACCTTC.

This chain uses TRBV19 with TRBJ1-4, with TRBD1 matching over 7 bases. Germline CDR1 LNHDA, CDR2 SQIVND (reference sequence). V gave up 6 bases and J gave up 4 bases; unmatched junction bases: 5. The CDR3 runs 14 residues. The CDR3 DNA sequence: TGTGCCAGTAGCAGGGGGTCGAATAATGAAAAACTGTTTTTT. Translating it yields CASSRGSNNEKLFF.

The chain joins TRBV4-1 to TRBJ1-5, with 8 bases matching TRBD1. Per germline, CDR1 MGHRA and CDR2 YSYEKL. This CDR3 is built from 16 residues. The V gene end was trimmed by 2 bases and the J gene end by 1 base; junction bases not matched to a gene: 4. The CDR3 reads CASSQPRQGSNQPQHF. In DNA, the CDR3 is TGCGCCAGCAGCCAACCCCGACAGGGGAGCAATCAGCCCCAGCATTTT.

V and J are TRBV27 and TRBJ1-6; D unresolved. CDR3 size: 15 residues. V lost 4 bases to trimming and J lost 8 bases, with 15 bases between them. Per germline, CDR1 MNHEY and CDR2 SMNVEV (reference sequence). The chain's CDR3 is CASSSPSPFYSPLHF. In nucleotides, the CDR3 is TGTGCCAGCAGTTCCCCCTCCCCTTTCTATTCACCCCTCCACTTT.